One sample yielded the 19 T cell receptor beta chains listed below, sequenced in a study of identical twins. TCRdb re-analysed the 5' RACE reads in MiXCR, keeping a single row per CDR3 protein. Here the sample spans some 240,000 distinct CDR3 sequences, approximately 8.3% being singletons. Separately, the same data were catalogued under a study of yellow fever vaccine responses in identical twins.

The sequenced material came from CD8+ T cells sorted from blood. These receptors were collected from a woman aged 18-35 years in good health.

This clonotype has ten or more counts. The rearrangement joins TRBV12-3 or TRBV12-4 to TRBJ2-1; weak D call: TRBD2 (6 bases). This CDR3 spans 15 amino acids. Trimming removed 4 bases at V and 5 bases at J, with 15 bases between. The CDR3 nucleotides are TGTGCCAGCAGTTCGGACGGGGGTGCCCACAATGAGCAGTTCTTC. Its translation: CASSSDGGAHNEQFF.

The chain joins TRBV11-2 to TRBJ2-5; D is undetermined. CDR1 and CDR2 (germline): SGHAT, FQNNGV. With 4 bases removed from V and 0 bases from J, the gap between germline ends came to 12 bases. The CDR3 length is 15 residues. The CDR3 coding sequence is TGTGCCAGCAGCTCCAGTACCGGGTACCAAGAGACCCAGTACTTC. This translates into CASSSSTGYQETQYF.

The V call is TRBV2, the J call TRBJ2-5; D may match TRBD1 or TRBD2 (5 bases each). The CDR3 covers 16 residues. V gave up 1 base and J gave up 2 bases, with 14 bases separating them. The V gene's germline CDR1 is SNHLY and CDR2 FYNNEI. The CDR3 is CASSEGGREGQETQYF. CDR3 in DNA: TGTGCCAGCAGTGAAGGGGGAAGAGAGGGGCAAGAGACCCAGTACTTC. Full variable domain (rest looked up from reference TRBV2 and TRBJ2-5): EPEVTQTPSHQVTQMGQEVILRCVPISNHLYFYWYRQILGQKVEFLVSFYNNEISEKSEIFDDQFSVERPDGSNFTLKIRSTKLEDSAMYFCASSEGGREGQETQYFGPGTRLLVL.

Only a few counts were recorded for this clonotype. The V gene is TRBV6-1, the J gene TRBJ1-5, with D possibly TRBD1 on 5 matching bases. The V and J ends lost 6 bases and 5 bases respectively, with 14 bases between them. Germline V gene data show CDR1 as MNHNS and CDR2 as SASEGT. The CDR3 totals 14 residues. The CDR3 spells CASSSLRVDQPQHF. DNA for the CDR3: TGTGCCAGCAGCTCCCTCAGGGTAGATCAGCCCCAGCATTTT.

The chain joins TRBV7-6 to TRBJ2-1, with 8 bases matching TRBD2. V lost 3 bases, J lost 10 bases, and 11 bases stayed unmatched. This CDR3 spans 15 amino acids. Germline CDR1 is SGHVS and CDR2 is FNYEAQ. The CDR3 reads CASSFAGGAEGEQFF. CDR3 nucleotide sequence: TGTGCCAGCAGCTTTGCGGGGGGCGCAGAGGGGGAGCAGTTCTTC.

The chain is built from TRBV27 and TRBJ2-1; 9 positions match TRBD2. The CDR3 loop spans 13 amino acids. Germline V gene sequence: CDR1 MNHEY, CDR2 SMNVEV (reference sequence). V lost 3 bases, J lost 10 bases, and 4 bases stayed unmatched. CDR3 sequence (DNA): TGTGCCAGCAGTTTTGGACTAGCGCGGGAGCAGTTCTTC. It translates to CASSFGLAREQFF.

This clonotype was counted ten times or more. The chain recombines TRBV4-2 with TRBJ2-1, with unresolved D. CDR1 and CDR2 from the germline V gene are LGHNA and YNFKEQ. V was shortened by 8 bases and J by 4 bases, with 15 bases between the two germline ends. The CDR3 spans 14 residues. CDR3 nucleotides: TGTGCCAGCTCCCACACAAATACTTACAATGAGCAGTTCTTC. This encodes CASSHTNTYNEQFF.

This clonotype was found many times. The chain carries TRBV29-1 and TRBJ1-1, with 7 nucleotides matching TRBD1. The junction had 7 bases not matched to a gene; V was cut back by 6 bases and J by 3 bases. CDR1 and CDR2 from the germline V gene are SQVTM and ANQGSEA. This CDR3 contains 13 residues. The CDR3 protein is CSVPRGGHTEAFF. The CDR3 DNA reads as TGCAGCGTCCCCAGGGGGGGGCACACTGAAGCTTTCTTT.

This clonotype occurred a few times. This CDR3 is CASAYYTRGTLEDGTQYF. For the CDR3, the DNA is TGTGCCAGCGCATATTATACTCGCGGGACTCTCGAAGATGGTACGCAGTATTTT. J is TRBJ2-3 and V is TRBV27; D may be TRBD2 (6 bases). Per germline, CDR1 MNHEY and CDR2 SMNVEV (reference sequence). The CDR3 spans 18 residues. The ends were cut back, 8 bases at V and 8 bases at J, with 32 bases in the middle.

This clonotype was observed a handful of times. The gene calls are TRBV12-3 or TRBV12-4 and TRBJ1-2; D call uncertain. The V gene lost 3 bases and the J gene lost 2 bases, with 16 bases spanning the gap. The CDR3 runs 16 residues. The CDR3 region is CASSFSGDDFNYGYTF. CDR3 nucleotides: TGTGCCAGCAGTTTCAGCGGCGATGATTTCAACTATGGCTACACCTTC.

A few counts support this clonotype. J is TRBJ2-6 and V is TRBV20-1; no firm D call. V was pared by 6 bases and J by 0 bases, with 18 bases between. The CDR3 contains 17 residues. Per the germline V gene, CDR1 is DFQATT and CDR2 is SNEGSKA (reference sequence). Written as DNA, the CDR3 is TGCAGTGCATTACCTGGTTTCCTACACTCTGGGGCCAACGTCCTGACTTTC. This codes for CSALPGFLHSGANVLTF.

V gene TRBV12-3 or TRBV12-4 combines with J gene TRBJ1-2, with a tentative D call TRBD1 (5 bases). The CDR3 is made up of 13 amino acids. Trimming left V 5 bases short and J 4 bases short, with 11 bases between. CDR3 DNA: TGTGCCAGCAGTCCGGGACGGGTCTATGGCTACACCTTC. The encoded protein is CASSPGRVYGYTF.

This clonotype was detected ten times or more. The rearrangement joins TRBV29-1 to TRBJ2-1; D is tentatively TRBD1 or TRBD2 (6 bases each). The V gene's germline CDR1 is SQVTM and CDR2 ANQGSEA. Trimming cost V 1 base and J 4 bases, with 20 bases left between them. The CDR3 totals 17 residues. The CDR3 here is CSVEGQTDYTGYNEQFF. DNA of the CDR3: TGCAGCGTTGAAGGACAGACGGACTATACAGGGTACAATGAGCAGTTCTTC.

This clonotype turned up a few times. The rearrangement joins TRBV7-9 to TRBJ2-7, with D uncertain. Germline lookup yields CDR1 SEHNR and CDR2 FQNEAQ (reference sequence). The ends were cut back, 6 bases at V and 4 bases at J, with 10 bases in the middle. There are 12 residues in the CDR3. Here the CDR3 DNA reads TGTGCCAGCAGGTCCGGAGAGTACGAGCAGTACTTC. Residues: CASRSGEYEQYF.

This clonotype came up a few times. The rearrangement joins TRBV9 to TRBJ2-5, with 11 bases aligning to TRBD2. V lost 4 bases and J lost 6; bases outside the gene matches: 8. Germline V gene lookup returns CDR1 SGDLS and CDR2 YYNGEE. This CDR3 region has 15 residues. The CDR3 sequence is CASSQSSGGAQTQYF. Here the CDR3 DNA reads TGTGCCAGCAGCCAGAGTAGCGGGGGGGCACAGACCCAGTACTTC.

This clonotype has at least ten counts. The gene calls are TRBV4-3 and TRBJ2-1; D perhaps matches TRBD2 (6 bases). Trimming took off 0 bases at V and 2 bases at J, with 11 bases between the two ends. Germline CDR1 and CDR2: LGHNA and YSLEER. The CDR3 has 16 amino acids. CDR3 coding DNA: TGCGCCAGCAGCCAAGATAGGACGGGGGCCTACAATGAGCAGTTCTTC. This encodes CASSQDRTGAYNEQFF.

This clonotype was recorded at least ten times. The chain is built from TRBV7-6 and TRBJ2-7; D call uncertain. This CDR3 is built from 13 residues. Germline V CDR1 and CDR2: SGHVS, FNYEAQ. V was clipped by 8 bases and J by 3 bases, with 14 bases between them. CDR3 in amino acids: CASGYTEVYEQYF. The CDR3 bases are TGTGCCAGCGGATACACGGAAGTCTACGAGCAGTACTTC.

This clonotype was counted only a few times. The chain recombines TRBV29-1 with TRBJ2-5; D gene uncertain. Trimming removed 7 bases from V and 1 base from J, with 13 bases in between. Germline V lookup: CDR1 SQVTM, CDR2 ANQGSEA. The CDR3 spans 13 residues. CDR3 amino acids: CSAEGLIQETQYF. For the CDR3, the DNA is TGCAGCGCAGAAGGCCTAATCCAAGAGACCCAGTACTTC.

Here the CDR3 reads CARRRGKSYEQYF. DNA of the CDR3: TGTGCCAGGAGGCGGGGGAAATCCTACGAGCAGTACTTC. The chain recombines TRBV7-2 with TRBJ2-7; 7 nucleotides align to TRBD2. Germline-derived CDR1 and CDR2 are SGHTA and FQGNSA. The CDR3 consists of 13 residues. V lost 9 bases to trimming and J lost 1 base; unmatched junction nucleotides: 6.